This T cell receptor (beta chain) was sequenced during a study of PD-1 blockade in classical Hodgkin lymphoma. Study context: Every 2 weeks, patients got 3 mg/kg intravenous nivolumab. Study-wide results and caveats: At baseline, newly diagnosed patients reportedly showed less TCR diversity than healthy donors.

The CDR3 is made up of 24 amino acids. Between the trimmed V and J ends, which lost 1 base and 0 bases, there was a span of 34 bases. Germline V CDR1 and CDR2: SGHTA, FQGTGA. Note on this clone: Its antigen is undetermined.

Indicated time point: cycle 4 day 1 (C4D1), after six to seven weeks of nivolumab. There was relapse after autologous stem cell transplantation in every patient, and there was variation in brentuximab vedotin exposure. The table came from immunoSEQ multiplex PCR; TCRdb's copy has only in-frame clones and leaves some out. This sample yields around 50,000 clones, of which under 80% are seen a single time; about 12% belongs to the top ten. The V and J genes are TRBV7-3 and TRBJ2-1; tentatively, D is TRBD1 (6 bases). The TCR was taken from a human donor with classical Hodgkin lymphoma. The input for sequencing was peripheral blood mononuclear cells (PBMCs), taken before the fourth cycle of nivolumab. The CDR3 here is CASSLSFWGRAGVTPTSSYNEQFF. The CDR3, as DNA: TGTGCCAGCAGCTTAAGTTTTTGGGGTAGGGCAGGGGTCACACCTACCAGCTCCTACAATGAGCAGTTCTTC.